A selection of T cell receptor beta chains follows, all from one sample in a study of blood T cell repertoires in COVID-19. Clones were read by immunoSEQ multiplex PCR, and TCRdb kept only the in-frame ones, dropping some. The sample yields 250,000 to 350,000 clones, about 87% seen once. The specimen sequenced was peripheral blood. These receptors all come from a woman aged 45-60 years who had recovered from COVID-19. The CDR3 runs from the conserved cysteine through the conserved F or W. A D gene is named only where the DNA matches it firmly. Only part of the rows carry a size: once, few, many, or a class if the clone is expanded.

size: many
V: TRBV7-2
J: TRBJ1-2
D: TRBD1
CDR3: CASSFRDSDLYGYTF
DNA: TGTGCCAGCAGCTTCCGGGACAGCGACCTCTATGGCTACACCTTC

size: NA
V: TRBV2
J: TRBJ1-5
D: NA
CDR3: CASSTGPTEHF
DNA: TGTGCCAGCAGTACAGGACCCACGGAACATTTT

size: once
V: TRBV24-1
J: TRBJ2-1
D: NA
CDR3: CATKRAGDLNEQFF
DNA: TGTGCCACTAAAAGGGCAGGGGATCTCAATGAGCAGTTCTTC

size: NA
V: TRBV30
J: TRBJ2-5
D: NA
CDR3: CAWSLPGLETQYF
DNA: TGTGCCTGGAGTTTACCCGGGTTAGAGACCCAATACTTC

size: NA
V: TRBV23-1
J: TRBJ2-7
D: TRBD1
CDR3: CASSQSSDRGIYEQYF
DNA: TGCGCCAGCAGTCAATCGTCGGACAGGGGAATCTACGAGCAGTACTTC

size: NA
V: TRBV18
J: TRBJ2-5
D: NA
CDR3: CASSPPIIVRDQETQYF
DNA: TGTGCCAGCTCACCACCTATTATCGTCAGGGACCAAGAGACCCAGTACTTC

size: NA
V: TRBV21-1
J: TRBJ1-2
D: NA
CDR3: CASSTRDSYLTMATPSVLSYTF
DNA: NA

size: NA
V: TRBV11-2
J: TRBJ2-2
D: TRBD2
CDR3: CASSDTGGATGELFF
DNA: TGTGCCAGCAGCGATACGGGGGGGGCCACCGGGGAGCTGTTTTTT

size: NA
V: TRBV7-9
J: TRBJ2-2
D: TRBD2
CDR3: CASSKYGGDTGELFF
DNA: TGTGCCAGCAGCAAATACGGGGGGGACACCGGGGAGCTGTTTTTT

size: NA
V: TRBV11-2
J: TRBJ1-6
D: NA
CDR3: CASSLSQGLYNSPLHF
DNA: TGTGCCAGCAGCTTAAGCCAGGGCCTCTATAATTCACCCCTCCACTTT

size: NA
V: TRBV19
J: TRBJ1-4
D: TRBD1
CDR3: CASSRQGGNEKLFF
DNA: TGTGCCAGTAGTCGACAGGGGGGAAATGAAAAACTGTTTTTT

size: NA
V: TRBV4-1
J: TRBJ1-5
D: NA
CDR3: CASSQVPPGGNQPQHF
DNA: TGCGCCAGCAGCCAAGTTCCCCCGGGGGGCAATCAGCCCCAGCATTTT

size: NA
V: TRBV6-4
J: TRBJ1-1
D: TRBD1
CDR3: CASSENRGTEAFF
DNA: TGTGCCAGCAGTGAGAACAGGGGGACTGAAGCTTTCTTT

size: NA
V: TRBV7-6
J: TRBJ2-7
D: TRBD2
CDR3: CASSSGLAGGLSSYEQYF
DNA: TGTGCCAGCAGCTCGGGACTAGCGGGAGGCCTGAGCTCCTACGAGCAGTACTTC

size: NA
V: TRBV30
J: TRBJ1-2
D: NA
CDR3: CAWRNGGALGGYTF
DNA: TGTGCCTGGAGAAACGGGGGGGCTCTGGGAGGCTACACCTTC

size: NA
V: TRBV3-1/TRBV3-2
J: TRBJ1-1
D: NA
CDR3: CASSHARLMNTEAFF
DNA: TGTGCCAGCAGCCATGCGCGACTAATGAACACTGAAGCTTTCTTT

size: NA
V: TRBV9
J: TRBJ2-1
D: TRBD2
CDR3: CASSVASSGGALEQFF
DNA: TGTGCCAGCAGCGTAGCTTCTAGCGGGGGGGCCTTGGAGCAGTTCTTC

size: NA
V: TRBV6-5
J: TRBJ1-1
D: TRBD1
CDR3: CASSIRGMGTEAFF
DNA: TGTGCCAGCAGTATCAGGGGGATGGGGACTGAAGCTTTCTTT